A selection of T cell receptor beta chains follows, all from one sample in a study of post-analysis software for immune sequencing data. TCRdb called the PCR reads again in MiXCR, with one record for every CDR3 protein. The repertoire holds about 760,000 distinct CDR3 sequences, with 30% as singletons. Sequences were obtained from blood. The receptors here all came from a girl under 18 with multiple sclerosis. The CDR3 runs from the conserved cysteine through the conserved F or W. The D gene is left open where the match is weak. The size entry is marked missing in some rows and otherwise reads once, few, many or a size class.

j_call d_call clone_size v_call cdr3_length cdr3_nt cdr3_aa
TRBJ2-6 . few TRBV29-1 14 TGCAGCGCCGGGGCCGGGTCTGGGGCCAACGTCCTGACTTTC CSAGAGSGANVLTF
TRBJ2-7 . few TRBV20-1 12 TGCAGTGCTATCGCTAACTCCTACGAGCAGTACTTC CSAIANSYEQYF
TRBJ1-1 . . TRBV12-3/TRBV12-4 12 TGTGCCAGCAGTGGGGGGCTCACTGAAGCTTTCTTT CASSGGLTEAFF
TRBJ2-3 . few TRBV5-1 16 TGCGCCAGCAGCTTGGACTACCCCAGATTCACAGATACGCAGTATTTT CASSLDYPRFTDTQYF
TRBJ2-1 . . TRBV21-1 17 TGTGCCAGCAGCGAACCAGGACAGGGGACTAAGGCGGATGAGCAGTTCTTC CASSEPGQGTKADEQFF
TRBJ2-1 . . TRBV7-8 11 TGTGCCAGCAGTCCTACTGAGGTTCAGTTCTTC CASSPTEVQFF
TRBJ2-7 . . TRBV24-1 17 TGTGCCACCAGTGCTCCCGCGCGGGCAGGGGACTCCTACGAGCAGTACTTC CATSAPARAGDSYEQYF
TRBJ2-7 TRBD1 few TRBV25-1 15 TGTGCCAGCAGTGGCCCGACAGGGGTCACCTACGAGCAGTACTTC CASSGPTGVTYEQYF
TRBJ2-7 . few TRBV7-2 14 TGTGCCAGCAGCTTAACCACAGGAACCTACGAGCAGTACTTC CASSLTTGTYEQYF
TRBJ2-1 . . TRBV11-2 13 TGTGCCAGCAGCTTGGACGGTAACAATGAGCAGTTCTTC CASSLDGNNEQFF
TRBJ2-1 TRBD2 few TRBV7-2 16 TGTGCCAGCAGTTTTCGGGGCGGGAGTGCCTACAATGAGCAGTTCTTC CASSFRGGSAYNEQFF
TRBJ2-5 TRBD2 . TRBV5-1 16 TGCGCCAGCAGCCGGGGGGGACTAGAGGGTCAAGAGACCCAGTACTTC CASSRGGLEGQETQYF
TRBJ2-3 TRBD2 few TRBV4-2 19 TGTGCCAGCAGCCAAGGGACGGGAGGCTTCGATGTGAGGGCAGATACGCAGTATTTT CASSQGTGGFDVRADTQYF
TRBJ2-3 . few TRBV27 15 TGTGCCAGCAGTTTATCGTCCTACGCCCAGGATACGCAGTATTTT CASSLSSYAQDTQYF
TRBJ1-1 TRBD1 . TRBV7-9 13 TGTGCCAGCAGCACCCACAGGGGCACTGAAGCTTTCTTT CASSTHRGTEAFF
TRBJ2-1 . . TRBV5-1 14 TGCGCCAGCAGCTTTGGCGGGGCTGCCAATGAGCAGTTCTTC CASSFGGAANEQFF
TRBJ2-5 . few TRBV6-1 15 TGTGCCAGCAGTGAATCAACGGCGGGGTCATGGACCCAGTACTTC CASSESTAGSWTQYF
TRBJ1-6 . . TRBV5-4 15 TGTGCCAGCAGCGAGGGGGGAACCTATAATTCACCCCTCCACTTT CASSEGGTYNSPLHF
TRBJ2-7 TRBD1 once TRBV9 15 TGTGCCAGCAGCCTATCAACAGGGGACGCCTACGAGCAGTACTTC CASSLSTGDAYEQYF
TRBJ2-7 . once TRBV6-1 14 TGTGCCAGCAGCCCACGAGGGAGACAGTACGAGCAGTACTTC CASSPRGRQYEQYF
TRBJ2-3 TRBD2 few TRBV7-2 17 TGTGCCAGCAGCTGGGATGAGGCGGGGGTAAGCACAGATACGCAGTATTTT CASSWDEAGVSTDTQYF
TRBJ2-5 TRBD2 . TRBV9 16 TGTGCCAGCAGCGTCGGGTCAGCGGGAGGCCAAGAGACCCAGTACTTC CASSVGSAGGQETQYF
TRBJ1-6 TRBD1 . TRBV10-3 12 TGTGCCGGCCGGACAGGGAATTCACCCCTCCACTTT CAGRTGNSPLHF
TRBJ2-7 . . TRBV29-1 15 TGCAGCGTTCAGACACGGGGGGACAGGATATACGAGCAGTACTTC CSVQTRGDRIYEQYF
TRBJ2-3 . . TRBV6-1 15 TGTGCCAGCAGTACAGGGCCATTGGGACCAGATACGCAGTATTTT CASSTGPLGPDTQYF
TRBJ2-1 TRBD2 . TRBV20-1 15 TGCAGTGCTCGTGCCGGACTAGCGGGAGGTTATGAGCAGTTCTTC CSARAGLAGGYEQFF
TRBJ2-3 TRBD2 few TRBV28 14 TGTGCCAGCAGTTTTGAGCGGGGTGGGGATACGCAGTATTTT CASSFERGGDTQYF
TRBJ2-5 . . TRBV5-1 13 TGCGCCAGCGCCACAGGGTACCAAGAGACCCAGTACTTC CASATGYQETQYF
TRBJ2-5 . many TRBV4-3 15 TGCGCCAGCAGCCAAGATCTCAGGGTTTTTGAGACCCAGTACTTC CASSQDLRVFETQYF